These T cell receptor beta chains were read from a single sample in a study of monozygotic twins with inflammatory bowel disease. For each CDR3 protein, TCRdb gives one entry from its re-call of the 5' RACE reads, without DNA. This sample's table has 300,000 to 400,000 distinct CDR3 sequences. The specimen was blood. These TCRs come from a human donor with ulcerative colitis or Crohn's disease, or a healthy co-twin of an affected twin (not recorded which). Both conserved end residues are part of each CDR3.

len: 12
v_gene: TRBV30
j_gene: TRBJ1-2
CDR3aa: CAWSGLHYGYTF

len: 14
v_gene: TRBV12-3/TRBV12-4
j_gene: TRBJ2-7
CDR3aa: CASSRLFKSYEQYF

len: 13
v_gene: TRBV20-1
j_gene: TRBJ2-7
CDR3aa: CSATRDNSYEQYF

len: 15
v_gene: TRBV5-1
j_gene: TRBJ2-2
CDR3aa: CASSLVSGSTGELFF

len: 16
v_gene: TRBV5-1
j_gene: TRBJ1-1
CDR3aa: CASGLQGASGNTEAFF

len: 18
v_gene: TRBV27
j_gene: TRBJ2-7
CDR3aa: CASSLRLGRRGSGYEQYF

len: 16
v_gene: TRBV7-9
j_gene: TRBJ1-6
CDR3aa: CASTKRGGQQDSPLHF

len: 14
v_gene: TRBV12-3/TRBV12-4
j_gene: TRBJ1-5
CDR3aa: CASSHDRMGQPQHF

len: 16
v_gene: TRBV11-2
j_gene: TRBJ2-1
CDR3aa: CASSLSSGGAYNEQFF

len: 13
v_gene: TRBV2
j_gene: TRBJ2-5
CDR3aa: CAGHRDLLGTQYF

len: 18
v_gene: TRBV11-1
j_gene: TRBJ2-4
CDR3aa: CASSLMYDRGIAKNIQYF

len: 14
v_gene: TRBV4-3
j_gene: TRBJ1-2
CDR3aa: CASSHPGQGGGYTF

len: 12
v_gene: TRBV30
j_gene: TRBJ1-2
CDR3aa: CAWSGRSYGYTF

len: 18
v_gene: TRBV6-5
j_gene: TRBJ2-2
CDR3aa: CASSYSRRGGRSTGELFF

len: 16
v_gene: TRBV5-6
j_gene: TRBJ1-3
CDR3aa: CASSQYSGFRGNTIYF

len: 14
v_gene: TRBV3-1
j_gene: TRBJ2-7
CDR3aa: CASSQGEATYEQYF

len: 13
v_gene: TRBV20-1
j_gene: TRBJ1-2
CDR3aa: CSAQKSGGRGYTF

len: 15
v_gene: TRBV5-1
j_gene: TRBJ2-7
CDR3aa: CASSLTGRETGEQYF

len: 16
v_gene: TRBV6-1
j_gene: TRBJ1-4
CDR3aa: CASSPITGNWVEKLFF

len: 15
v_gene: TRBV5-1
j_gene: TRBJ2-5
CDR3aa: CASSLAGGWSETQYF

len: 16
v_gene: TRBV7-3
j_gene: TRBJ2-3
CDR3aa: CASSLDGTIGSDTQYF

len: 19
v_gene: TRBV11-2
j_gene: TRBJ1-4
CDR3aa: CASSLDPWAGGIANEKLFF

len: 15
v_gene: TRBV6-2/TRBV6-3
j_gene: TRBJ2-3
CDR3aa: CASVSNWDMGDTQYF

len: 14
v_gene: TRBV5-5
j_gene: TRBJ2-3
CDR3aa: CASSLAQFTDTQYF